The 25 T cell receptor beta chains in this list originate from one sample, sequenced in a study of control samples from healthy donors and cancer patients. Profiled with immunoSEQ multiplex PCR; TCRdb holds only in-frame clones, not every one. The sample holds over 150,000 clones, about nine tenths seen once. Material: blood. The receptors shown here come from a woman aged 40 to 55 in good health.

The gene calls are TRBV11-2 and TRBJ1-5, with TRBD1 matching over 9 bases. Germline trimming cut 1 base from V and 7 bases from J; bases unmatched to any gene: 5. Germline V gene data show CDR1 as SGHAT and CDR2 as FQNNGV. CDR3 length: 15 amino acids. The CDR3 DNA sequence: TGTGCCAGCAGCTTAGGGAGGACAGGGGAACAGCCCCAGCATTTT. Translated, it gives CASSLGRTGEQPQHF.

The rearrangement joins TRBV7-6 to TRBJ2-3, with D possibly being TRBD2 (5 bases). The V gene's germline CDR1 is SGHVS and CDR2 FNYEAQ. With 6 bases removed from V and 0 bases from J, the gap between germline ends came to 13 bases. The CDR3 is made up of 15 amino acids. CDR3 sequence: CASSQAETSTDTQYF. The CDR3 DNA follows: TGTGCCAGCAGTCAAGCGGAGACTAGCACAGATACGCAGTATTTT.

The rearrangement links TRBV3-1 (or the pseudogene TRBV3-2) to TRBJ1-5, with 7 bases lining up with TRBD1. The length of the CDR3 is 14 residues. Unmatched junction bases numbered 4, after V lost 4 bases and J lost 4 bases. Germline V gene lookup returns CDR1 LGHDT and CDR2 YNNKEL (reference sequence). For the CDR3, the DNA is TGTGCCAGCAGCCTAGACAGGGAGAATCAGCCCCAGCATTTT. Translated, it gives CASSLDRENQPQHF.

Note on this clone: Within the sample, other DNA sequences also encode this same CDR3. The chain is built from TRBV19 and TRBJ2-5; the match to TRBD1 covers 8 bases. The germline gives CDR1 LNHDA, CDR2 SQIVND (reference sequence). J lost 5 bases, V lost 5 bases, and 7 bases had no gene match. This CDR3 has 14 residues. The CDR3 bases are TGTGCCAGTAGTCGCGCAGGGGGCGTCGAGACCCAGTACTTC. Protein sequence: CASSRAGGVETQYF.

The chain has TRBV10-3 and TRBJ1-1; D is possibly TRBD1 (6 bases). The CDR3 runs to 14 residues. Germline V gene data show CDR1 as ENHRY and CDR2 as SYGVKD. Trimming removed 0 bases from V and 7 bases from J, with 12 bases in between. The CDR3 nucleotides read TGTGCCATCAGTGAGTCGGGGGGCCCCGTTGAAGCTTTCTTT. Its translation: CAISESGGPVEAFF.

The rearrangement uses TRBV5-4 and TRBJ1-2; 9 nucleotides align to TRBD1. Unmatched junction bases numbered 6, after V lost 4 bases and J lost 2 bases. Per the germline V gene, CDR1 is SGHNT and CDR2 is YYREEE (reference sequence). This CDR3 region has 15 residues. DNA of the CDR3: TGTGCCAGCAGCGGAAAGGGGACAGGGAACTATGGCTACACCTTC. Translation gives CASSGKGTGNYGYTF. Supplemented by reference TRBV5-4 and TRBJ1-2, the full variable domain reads ETGVTQSPTHLIKTRGQQVTLRCSSQSGHNTVSWYQQALGQGPQFIFQYYREEENGRGNFPPRFSGLQFPNYSSELNVNALELDDSALYLCASSGKGTGNYGYTFGSGTRLTVV.

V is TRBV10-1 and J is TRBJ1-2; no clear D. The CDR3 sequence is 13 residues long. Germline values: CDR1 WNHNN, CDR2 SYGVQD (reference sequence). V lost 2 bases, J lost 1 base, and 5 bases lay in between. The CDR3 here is CASSEAVNYGYTF. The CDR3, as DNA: TGCGCCAGCAGTGAGGCGGTTAACTATGGCTACACCTTC.

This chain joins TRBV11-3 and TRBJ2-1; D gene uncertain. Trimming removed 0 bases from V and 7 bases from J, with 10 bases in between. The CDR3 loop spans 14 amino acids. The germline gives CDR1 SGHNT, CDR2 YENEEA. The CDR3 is CASSLDLGKNEQFF. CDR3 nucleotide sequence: TGTGCCAGCAGCTTAGATTTGGGGAAGAATGAGCAGTTCTTC.

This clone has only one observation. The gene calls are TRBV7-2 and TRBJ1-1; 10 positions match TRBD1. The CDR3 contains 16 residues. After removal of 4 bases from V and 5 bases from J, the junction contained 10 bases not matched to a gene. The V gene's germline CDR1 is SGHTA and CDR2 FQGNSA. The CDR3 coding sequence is TGTGCCAGCAGCTCCCCGGGGGGACAGGGGTATACTGAAGCTTTCTTT. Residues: CASSSPGGQGYTEAFF.

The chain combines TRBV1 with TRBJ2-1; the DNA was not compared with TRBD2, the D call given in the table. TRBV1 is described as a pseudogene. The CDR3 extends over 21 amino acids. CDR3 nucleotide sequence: TGCACCAGCAGCCAAGACGCACCGGGACTAGCGGGGGGGCACTCTCCCAATGAGCAGTTCTTC. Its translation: CTSSQDAPGLAGGHSPNEQFF.

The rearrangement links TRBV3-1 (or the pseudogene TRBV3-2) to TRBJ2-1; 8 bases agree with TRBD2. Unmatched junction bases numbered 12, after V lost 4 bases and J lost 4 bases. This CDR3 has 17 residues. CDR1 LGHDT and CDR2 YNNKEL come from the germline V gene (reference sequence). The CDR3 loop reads CASSPRAGGGEYNEQFF. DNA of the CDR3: TGTGCCAGCAGCCCCCGTGCGGGGGGAGGAGAATACAATGAGCAGTTCTTC.

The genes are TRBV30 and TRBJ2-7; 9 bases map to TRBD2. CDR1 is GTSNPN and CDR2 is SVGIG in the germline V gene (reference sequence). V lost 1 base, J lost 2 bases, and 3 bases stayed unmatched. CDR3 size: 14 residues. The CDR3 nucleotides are TGTGCCTGGAGTGGACTAGCGGCTACCTACGAGCAGTACTTC. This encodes CAWSGLAATYEQYF.

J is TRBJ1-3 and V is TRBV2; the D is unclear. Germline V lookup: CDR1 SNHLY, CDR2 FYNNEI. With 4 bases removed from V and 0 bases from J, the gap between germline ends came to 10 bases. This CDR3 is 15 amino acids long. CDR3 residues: CASSVTSSSGNTIYF. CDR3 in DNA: TGTGCCAGCAGTGTAACGTCCTCCTCTGGAAACACCATATATTTT.

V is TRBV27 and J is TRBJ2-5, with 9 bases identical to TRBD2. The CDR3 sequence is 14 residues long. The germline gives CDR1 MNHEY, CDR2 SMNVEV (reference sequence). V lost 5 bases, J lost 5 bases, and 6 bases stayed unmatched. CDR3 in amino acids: CASSAGGREETQYF. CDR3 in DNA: TGTGCCAGCAGTGCGGGGGGGCGGGAGGAGACCCAGTACTTC.

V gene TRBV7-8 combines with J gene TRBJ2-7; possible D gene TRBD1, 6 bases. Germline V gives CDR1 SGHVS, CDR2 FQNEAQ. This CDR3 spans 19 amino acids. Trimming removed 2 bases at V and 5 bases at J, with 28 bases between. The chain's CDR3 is CASSLLIRTEDRGLNEQYF. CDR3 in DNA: TGTGCCAGCAGCTTACTGATCCGGACCGAGGACAGAGGCCTTAACGAGCAGTACTTC. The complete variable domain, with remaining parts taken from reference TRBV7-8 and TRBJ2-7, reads GAGVSQSPRYKVAKRGQDVALRCDPISGHVSLFWYQQALGQGPEFLTYFQNEAQLDKSGLPSDRFFAERPEGSVSTLKIQRTQQEDSAVYLCASSLLIRTEDRGLNEQYFGPGTRLTVT.

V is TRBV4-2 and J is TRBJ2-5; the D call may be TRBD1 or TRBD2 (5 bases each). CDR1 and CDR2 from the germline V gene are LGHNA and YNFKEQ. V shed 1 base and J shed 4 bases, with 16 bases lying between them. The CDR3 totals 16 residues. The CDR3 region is CASSQAYPGRGETQYF. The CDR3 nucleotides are TGTGCCAGCAGCCAAGCTTATCCGGGAAGGGGAGAGACCCAGTACTTC.

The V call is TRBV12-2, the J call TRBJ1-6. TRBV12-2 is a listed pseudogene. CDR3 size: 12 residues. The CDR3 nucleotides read TGTGCAAGTCGCTTTGGAGGTTCACCCCTCCACTTT. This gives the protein CASRFGGSPLHF.

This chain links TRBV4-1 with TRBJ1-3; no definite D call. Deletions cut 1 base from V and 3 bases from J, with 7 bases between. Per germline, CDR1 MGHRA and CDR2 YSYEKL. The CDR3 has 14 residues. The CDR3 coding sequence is TGCGCCAGCAGCCAAGCACAGTTTGGAAACACCATATATTTT. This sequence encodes CASSQAQFGNTIYF.

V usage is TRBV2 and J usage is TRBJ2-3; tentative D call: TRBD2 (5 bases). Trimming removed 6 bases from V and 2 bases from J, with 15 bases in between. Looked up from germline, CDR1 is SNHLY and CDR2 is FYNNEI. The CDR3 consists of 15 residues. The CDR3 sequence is CASRSPRVFTDTQYF. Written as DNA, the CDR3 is TGTGCCAGCAGGTCCCCGCGGGTTTTCACAGATACGCAGTATTTT.

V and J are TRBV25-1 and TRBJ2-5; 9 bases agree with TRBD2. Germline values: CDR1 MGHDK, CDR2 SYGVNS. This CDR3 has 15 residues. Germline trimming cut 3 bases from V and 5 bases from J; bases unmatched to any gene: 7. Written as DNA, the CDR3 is TGTGCCAGCAGTGAGGCGGGGGGGCCGGTTGAGACCCAGTACTTC. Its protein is CASSEAGGPVETQYF.

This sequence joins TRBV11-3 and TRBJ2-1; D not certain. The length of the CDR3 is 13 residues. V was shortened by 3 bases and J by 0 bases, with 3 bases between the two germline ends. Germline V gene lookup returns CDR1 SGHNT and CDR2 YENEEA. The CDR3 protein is CASSFASYNEQFF. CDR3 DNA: TGTGCCAGCAGCTTTGCCTCCTACAATGAGCAGTTCTTC.

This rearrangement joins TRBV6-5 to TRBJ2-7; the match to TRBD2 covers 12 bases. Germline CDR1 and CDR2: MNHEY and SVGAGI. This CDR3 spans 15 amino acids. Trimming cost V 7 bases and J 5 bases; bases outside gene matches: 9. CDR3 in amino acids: CASNRLAGVPNEQYF. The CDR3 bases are TGTGCCAGCAACAGACTAGCGGGGGTTCCGAACGAGCAGTACTTC.

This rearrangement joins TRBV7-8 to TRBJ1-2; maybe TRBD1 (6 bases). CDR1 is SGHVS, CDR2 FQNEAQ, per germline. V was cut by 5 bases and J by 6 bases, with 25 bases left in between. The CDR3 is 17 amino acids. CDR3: CASSGWAGERGSNGYTF. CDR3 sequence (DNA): TGTGCCAGCAGCGGATGGGCAGGGGAAAGGGGGTCAAATGGCTACACCTTC.

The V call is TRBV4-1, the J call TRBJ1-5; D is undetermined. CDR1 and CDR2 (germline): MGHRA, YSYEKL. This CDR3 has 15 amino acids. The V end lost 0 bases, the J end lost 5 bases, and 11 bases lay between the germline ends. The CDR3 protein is CASSQDNWRDQPQHF. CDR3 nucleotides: TGCGCCAGCAGCCAAGATAACTGGAGAGATCAGCCCCAGCATTTT.

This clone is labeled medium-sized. This chain's CDR3 is CASSYGTTSGEQYF. CDR3 DNA sequence: TGTGCCAGCAGCTACGGGACCACCTCCGGGGAGCAGTACTTC. This chain connects TRBV5-4 to TRBJ2-7, with D perhaps matching TRBD1 or TRBD2 (5 bases each). The CDR3 is made up of 14 amino acids. V lost 3 bases, J lost 7 bases, and 17 bases lay in between. Per the germline V gene, CDR1 is SGHNT and CDR2 is YYREEE (reference sequence). Full variable domain (missing parts from reference TRBV5-4 and TRBJ2-7): ETGVTQSPTHLIKTRGQQVTLRCSSQSGHNTVSWYQQALGQGPQFIFQYYREEENGRGNFPPRFSGLQFPNYSSELNVNALELDDSALYLCASSYGTTSGEQYFGPGTRLTVT.